One and the same sample provided the 22 T cell receptor beta chains below, sequenced in a study of beta chain features in type 1 diabetes. Overall study findings and caveats: Within each of all four CD4+ subsets, Type 1 diabetes patients had TCRB CDR3s that were moderately but significantly shorter.

What these receptors recognize is not known. Every bit of the isolated RNA underwent reverse transcription, so sequencing read expressed TCRB transcripts. This table comes from immunoSEQ multiplex PCR, and its TCRdb copy is limited to in-frame clones, with some not included. The profile shows 150,000 to 200,000 clones, 63% of them singletons. Sequences were obtained from naive CD4+ T cells from blood. These receptor sequences come from a man younger than 40 with type 1 diabetes.

The chain uses TRBV5-6 and TRBJ2-7; TRBD1 is a possible D gene (6 bases). With 2 bases removed from V and 0 bases from J, the gap between germline ends came to 9 bases. CDR1 and CDR2 from the germline V gene are SGHDT and YYEEEE. The CDR3 contains 14 residues. CDR3 residues: CASSFGQPSYEQYF. In DNA, the CDR3 is TGTGCCAGCAGCTTCGGACAGCCCTCCTACGAGCAGTACTTC.

The chain carries TRBV28 and TRBJ2-5; D is perhaps TRBD1 (5 bases). Deletions cut 3 bases from V and 2 bases from J, with 16 bases between. Germline V gives CDR1 MDHEN, CDR2 SYDVKM. CDR3 size: 16 residues. This CDR3 reads CASSFQAGSEQETQYF. DNA for the CDR3: TGTGCCAGCAGTTTTCAGGCAGGGTCGGAGCAAGAGACCCAGTACTTC.

The rearrangement joins TRBV29-1 to TRBJ2-5; 9 bases are shared with TRBD1. The CDR3 extends over 13 amino acids. In germline, CDR1 is SQVTM, CDR2 ANQGSEA. The V gene end was trimmed by 7 bases and the J gene end by 2 bases; junction bases not matched to a gene: 5. DNA of the CDR3: TGCAGCGCTGGGGACAGGGCACAAGAGACCCAGTACTTC. Its protein product is CSAGDRAQETQYF.

This chain joins TRBV4-3 and TRBJ2-5; 7 nucleotides align to TRBD2. The germline V gene has CDR1 LGHNA and CDR2 YSLEER. CDR3 size: 14 residues. After removal of 1 base from V and 5 bases from J, the junction contained 4 bases not matched to a gene. CDR3 residues: CASSQVGREETQYF. In DNA, the CDR3 is TGCGCCAGCAGCCAAGTTGGGAGGGAGGAGACCCAGTACTTC.

This clone was observed a handful of times. The gene calls are TRBV7-9 and TRBJ2-7; the D gene is possibly TRBD1 (6 bases). CDR3 length: 14 residues. V was trimmed by 4 bases and J by 7 bases, leaving 17 bases between them. CDR1 and CDR2 from the germline V gene are SEHNR and FQNEAQ (reference sequence). The CDR3 is CASSSFPGHREQYF. DNA of the CDR3: TGTGCCAGCAGCTCCTTTCCGGGACACCGGGAGCAGTACTTC.

V usage is TRBV5-1 and J usage is TRBJ1-6; D is undetermined. The CDR3 length is 15 residues. V gave up 7 bases and J gave up 5 bases, with 16 bases separating them. In germline, CDR1 is SGHRS, CDR2 YFSETQ. CDR3 nucleotide sequence: TGCGCCAGCGGACGGTGGGCGGGAGATAATTCACCCCTCCACTTT. Protein product: CASGRWAGDNSPLHF.

The V call is TRBV2, the J call TRBJ2-5, with 8 bases lining up with TRBD2. The CDR3 runs 13 residues. J lost 3 bases, V lost 11 bases, and 8 bases had no gene match. Per the germline V gene, CDR1 is SNHLY and CDR2 is FYNNEI. The CDR3 DNA reads TGTGCCGCCACAACTAGCGGAAAAGAGACCCAGTACTTC. The encoded protein is CAATTSGKETQYF.

The chain couples TRBV30 to TRBJ2-5; TRBD1 matches at 8 bases. This CDR3 is built from 13 residues. The junction had 2 bases not matched to a gene; V was cut back by 0 bases and J by 5 bases. Germline CDR1 reads GTSNPN; CDR2 reads SVGIG (reference sequence). CDR3 sequence (DNA): TGTGCCTGGAGTGTACAGGGGGTGGAGACCCAGTACTTC. Translating it yields CAWSVQGVETQYF.

The chain has TRBV25-1 and TRBJ2-7; D is perhaps TRBD2 (5 bases). The V end lost 4 bases, the J end lost 2 bases, and 15 bases lay between the germline ends. Germline-derived CDR1 and CDR2 are MGHDK and SYGVNS. The CDR3 runs 15 residues. The CDR3 sequence is CASSVAGFQPYEQYF. CDR3 bases: TGTGCCAGCAGTGTCGCGGGTTTCCAACCCTACGAGCAGTACTTC.

The sample holds a few counts of this clone. The chain links TRBV6-1 to TRBJ2-1; a possible D gene is TRBD1 (5 bases). The CDR3 sequence is 13 residues long. The germline V gene has CDR1 MNHNS and CDR2 SASEGT. Trimming shortened V by 2 bases and J by 5 bases, and 7 bases separated the two germline ends. CDR3 bases: TGTGCCAGCAGTGAACAGGGTAACAATGAGCAGTTCTTC. This gives the protein CASSEQGNNEQFF.

V usage is TRBV7-9 and J usage is TRBJ2-1; D uncertain. CDR3 length equals 12 residues. Germline CDR1 SEHNR, CDR2 FQNEAQ (reference sequence). Trimming cost V 1 base and J 10 bases, with 8 bases left between them. The CDR3 bases are TGTGCCAGCAGCTTAGTCTCGGACGAGCAGTTCTTC. It translates to CASSLVSDEQFF.

The genes are TRBV29-1 and TRBJ2-7, with D tentatively TRBD1 (6 bases). Trimming cost V 0 bases and J 3 bases, with 15 bases left between them. This CDR3 is 15 amino acids long. Germline CDR1 and CDR2: SQVTM and ANQGSEA. The CDR3 loop is CSVEEQQGIGYEQYF. The CDR3 nucleotides are TGCAGCGTTGAAGAGCAGCAGGGGATAGGCTACGAGCAGTACTTC.

This clone turned up a few times. The rearrangement links TRBV29-1 to TRBJ1-1; D is ambiguous. Germline V gene sequence: CDR1 SQVTM, CDR2 ANQGSEA. CDR3 length equals 13 residues. The ends were cut back, 5 bases at V and 1 base at J, with 11 bases in the middle. The CDR3 spells CSVSLRENTEAFF. CDR3 sequence (DNA): TGCAGCGTTTCCTTACGGGAGAACACTGAAGCTTTCTTT.

The chain combines TRBV7-9 with TRBJ2-3; TRBD1 might be the D (5 bases). The CDR3 totals 15 residues. Germline V gene lookup returns CDR1 SEHNR and CDR2 FQNEAQ (reference sequence). V lost 5 bases and J lost 0, with 12 bases in between. Here the CDR3 reads CASSIQDPSTDTQYF. The CDR3 nucleotides are TGTGCCAGCAGCATACAGGACCCTAGCACAGATACGCAGTATTTT.

This clone was counted only a few times. V is TRBV29-1 and J is TRBJ2-7, with no clear D. Looked up from germline, CDR1 is SQVTM and CDR2 is ANQGSEA. The CDR3 is 12 amino acids. V was cut by 4 bases and J by 2 bases, with 9 bases left in between. CDR3 in amino acids: CSVVTDTYEQYF. The CDR3 nucleotides are TGCAGCGTTGTGACTGATACCTACGAGCAGTACTTC.

The V and J genes are TRBV29-1 and TRBJ1-6; D perhaps matches TRBD1 (5 bases). Germline CDR1 and CDR2: SQVTM and ANQGSEA. The CDR3 consists of 13 residues. V was trimmed by 7 bases and J by 8 bases, leaving 15 bases between them. This chain's CDR3 is CSAGTGGDSPLHF. The CDR3 nucleotides are TGCAGCGCCGGGACGGGTGGAGATTCACCCCTCCACTTT.

The sample holds one count of this clone. The rearrangement links TRBV7-2 to TRBJ2-7; possibly TRBD1 for D (6 bases). Germline V CDR1 and CDR2: SGHTA, FQGNSA. The V and J ends lost 4 bases and 1 base respectively, with 11 bases between them. This CDR3 region has 14 residues. The CDR3 DNA is TGTGCCAGCAGCTCCGACAGGATTTCCTACGAGCAGTACTTC. Protein product: CASSSDRISYEQYF.

This chain joins TRBV2 and TRBJ2-7, with D perhaps TRBD2 (6 bases). This CDR3 spans 13 amino acids. V lost 6 bases, J lost 9 bases, and 18 bases lay in between. CDR1 and CDR2 (germline): SNHLY, FYNNEI. CDR3 nucleotide sequence: TGTGCCAGCAGCAAAACCTCAGACGGGGGGCAGTACTTC. Its protein product is CASSKTSDGGQYF.

The chain links TRBV7-6 to TRBJ2-5; no clear D gene. With 7 bases removed from V and 4 bases from J, the gap between germline ends came to 7 bases. CDR3 length equals 11 residues. Germline-derived CDR1 and CDR2 are SGHVS and FNYEAQ. CDR3 protein: CASNTGETQYF. CDR3 nucleotide sequence: TGTGCCAGCAACACCGGAGAGACCCAGTACTTC.

This clone was seen more than once but under ten times. This chain uses TRBV20-1 with TRBJ2-3; no definite D call. V was shortened by 6 bases and J by 3 bases, with 7 bases between the two germline ends. Germline V gene lookup returns CDR1 DFQATT and CDR2 SNEGSKA (reference sequence). CDR3 size: 11 residues. The CDR3 DNA is TGCAGTGCCCTAAGGACAGATACGCAGTATTTT. Its protein product is CSALRTDTQYF.

The chain uses TRBV18 and TRBJ1-4; 9 nucleotides align to TRBD1. CDR3 size: 14 residues. Looked up from germline, CDR1 is KGHSH and CDR2 is LQKENI. The ends lost 7 bases at V and 7 bases at J; junction bases unmatched: 7. CDR3 loop: CASLTGTGPEKLFF. CDR3 in DNA: TGTGCCAGCTTAACCGGGACAGGGCCTGAAAAACTGTTTTTT.

The chain joins TRBV28 to TRBJ2-3, with a weak D call TRBD1 (5 bases). Deletions cut 10 bases from V and 5 bases from J, with 10 bases between. The CDR3 is made up of 11 amino acids. Germline loops: CDR1 MDHEN, CDR2 SYDVKM. The DNA of the CDR3 is TGTGCCACCCAGGGCCTAGATACGCAGTATTTT. It yields the protein CATQGLDTQYF.